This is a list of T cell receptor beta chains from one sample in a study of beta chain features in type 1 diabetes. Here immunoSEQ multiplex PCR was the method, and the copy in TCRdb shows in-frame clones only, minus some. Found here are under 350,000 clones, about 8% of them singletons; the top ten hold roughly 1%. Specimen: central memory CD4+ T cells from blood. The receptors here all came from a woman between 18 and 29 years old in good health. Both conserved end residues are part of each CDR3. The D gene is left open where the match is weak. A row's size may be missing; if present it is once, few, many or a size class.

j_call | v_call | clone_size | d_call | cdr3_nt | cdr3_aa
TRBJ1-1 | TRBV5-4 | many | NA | TGTGCCAGCAGCTTCTATTGGATGAACACTGAAGCTTTCTTT | CASSFYWMNTEAFF
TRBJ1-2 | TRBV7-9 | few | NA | TGTGCCAGCAGCTCGATGACAGTGGGGAACTATGGCTACACCTTC | CASSSMTVGNYGYTF
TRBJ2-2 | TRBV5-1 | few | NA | TGCGCCAGCAGCCAGGTTGCGAACACCGGGGAGCGGTTTTTT | CASSQVANTGERFF
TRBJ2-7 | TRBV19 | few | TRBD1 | TGTGCCAGTAGTACGCATCGGGACAGCTACGAGCAGTACTTT | CASSTHRDSYEQYF
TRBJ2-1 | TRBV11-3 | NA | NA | TGTGCCAGCAGCCCAAGACGGGAGCTCAGCAATGAGCAGTTCTTC | CASSPRRELSNEQFF
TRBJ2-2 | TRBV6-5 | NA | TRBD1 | TGTGCCAGCATAGCCGGGACAGCCGACACCGGGGAGCTGTTTTTT | CASIAGTADTGELFF
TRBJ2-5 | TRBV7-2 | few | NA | TGTGCCAGCAGCCCAGACCGGGGAGAGACCCAGTACTTC | CASSPDRGETQYF
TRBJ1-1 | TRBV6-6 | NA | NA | TGTGCCAGCAGAGATAGTCACCGGGCCCCTCATGAAGCTTTCTTT | CASRDSHRAPHEAFF
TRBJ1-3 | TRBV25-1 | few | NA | TGTGCCAGCAGTCCCGCCTTTCTAAACACCATATATTTT | CASSPAFLNTIYF
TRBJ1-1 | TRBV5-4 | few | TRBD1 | TGTGCCAGCAGCCAAGATCGCGGACAGGGGGTTGGTAACACTGAAGCTTTCTTT | CASSQDRGQGVGNTEAFF
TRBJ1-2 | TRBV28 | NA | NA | TGTGCCAGTCAGTTATGGGGGGCCCGCTATGGCTACACCTTC | CASQLWGARYGYTF
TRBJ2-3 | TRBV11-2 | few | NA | TGTGCCAGCAGCCTCATCGCAGATACGCAGTATTTT | CASSLIADTQYF
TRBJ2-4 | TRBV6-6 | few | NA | TGTGCCAGCAGTTACTCCAGGGGAGCCAAAAACATTCAGTACTTC | CASSYSRGAKNIQYF
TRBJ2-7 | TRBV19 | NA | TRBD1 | TGTGCCAGTATGACAGGGGGATTTCCCTACGAGCAGTACTTC | CASMTGGFPYEQYF
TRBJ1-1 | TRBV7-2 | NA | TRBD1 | TGTGCCAGCAGCTTTGGACAGGGGGTTTTAGCTTTCTTT | CASSFGQGVLAFF
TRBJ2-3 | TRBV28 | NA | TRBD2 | TGTGCCAGCAGTTCCTGGGGACTAGCGGGGGCAGATACGCAGTATTTT | CASSSWGLAGADTQYF
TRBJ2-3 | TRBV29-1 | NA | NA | TGCAGCGCTCTAAGAGGGGATACGCAGTATTTT | CSALRGDTQYF
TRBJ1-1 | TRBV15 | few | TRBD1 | TGTGCCACCAGCAGAAAGGACAGGGACACTGAAGCTTTCTTT | CATSRKDRDTEAFF
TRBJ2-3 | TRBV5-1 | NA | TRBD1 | TGCGCCAGCAGCTTGGGCCTGGGGACAGGGAGATCCTATACGCAGTATTTT | CASSLGLGTGRSYTQYF
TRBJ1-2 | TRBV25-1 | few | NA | TGTGCCAGCAGTGGTGGGGGGCGTAGCTACACCTTC | CASSGGGRSYTF
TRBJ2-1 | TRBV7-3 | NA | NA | TGTGCCAGCAGCTTAGCGCGGAACAATGAGCAGTTCTTC | CASSLARNNEQFF
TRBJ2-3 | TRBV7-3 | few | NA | TGTGCCAGCAGCCCCACTAGCAGCACAGATACGCAGTATTTT | CASSPTSSTDTQYF
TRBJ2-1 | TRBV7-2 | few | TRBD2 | TGTGCCAGCAGCACGACTAGCCGGACCAAATGGGCCCACAATGAGCAGTTCTTC | CASSTTSRTKWAHNEQFF
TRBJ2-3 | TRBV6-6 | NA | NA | TGTGCCAGCATCCGCGGGGATAGCACAGATACGCAGTATTTT | CASIRGDSTDTQYF
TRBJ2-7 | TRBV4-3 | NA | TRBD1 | TGCGCCAGCAGCCAAGAAAAGGACAGGGACAAAAACTCCTACGAGCAGTACTTC | CASSQEKDRDKNSYEQYF
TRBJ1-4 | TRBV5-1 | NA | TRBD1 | TGCGCCAGCACCCTCGGGACAGGGAATGAAAAACTGTTTTTT | CASTLGTGNEKLFF
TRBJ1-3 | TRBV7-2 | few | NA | TGTGCCAGCAGCCCAGGGGCTGCTGGAAACACCATATATTTT | CASSPGAAGNTIYF
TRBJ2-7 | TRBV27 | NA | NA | TGTGCCAGCAGTAGGGACGGGTACGAGCAGTACTTC | CASSRDGYEQYF
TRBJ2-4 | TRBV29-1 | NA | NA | TGCAGCGTTGTAGGTCGGGGGAGGTCAGCCAAAAACATTCAGTACTTC | CSVVGRGRSAKNIQYF
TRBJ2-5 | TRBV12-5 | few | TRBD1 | TGTGCTAGTGGCCGAGGACAGGGGGGAGAGACCCAGTACTTC | CASGRGQGGETQYF
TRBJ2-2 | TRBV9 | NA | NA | TGTGCCAGCAGCGTATCTTTTGTGAGGGGAGAGGAGCTGTTTTTT | CASSVSFVRGEELFF
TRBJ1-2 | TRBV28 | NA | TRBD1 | TGTGCCAGCAGTTTATCTACCCAGGGACAGCGAATCTACACCTTC | CASSLSTQGQRIYTF
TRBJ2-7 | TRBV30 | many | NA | TGTGCCTGGAAGGGGCTATACGAGCAGTACTTC | CAWKGLYEQYF
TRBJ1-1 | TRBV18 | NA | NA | TGTGCCAGCTCACCACGGAGGCAGGACGGTGAAGCTTTCTTT | CASSPRRQDGEAFF
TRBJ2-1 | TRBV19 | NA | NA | TGTGCCAGTAGTACACGACAGGCTACTTCCTTGGGTGAGCAGTTCTTC | CASSTRQATSLGEQFF
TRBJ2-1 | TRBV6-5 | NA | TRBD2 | TGTGCCGCGCGACTAGCGGCCAACTACAATGAGCAGTTCTTC | CAARLAANYNEQFF
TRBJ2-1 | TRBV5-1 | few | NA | TGCGCCAGCAGCTTAGATAACGCCAGGATTAATGAGCAGTTCTTC | CASSLDNARINEQFF
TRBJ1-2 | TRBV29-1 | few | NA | TGCAGCGTTGCGGATCTTAACTATGGCTACACCTTC | CSVADLNYGYTF
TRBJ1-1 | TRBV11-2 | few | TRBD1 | TGTGCCAGTTTGCCTCCCGGGTCTAGGGGGCTATCTGAAGCTTTCTTT | CASLPPGSRGLSEAFF
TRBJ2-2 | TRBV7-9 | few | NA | TGTGCCAGCAGCCCGTCTAGCGAGTCCGGGGAGCTGTTTTTT | CASSPSSESGELFF
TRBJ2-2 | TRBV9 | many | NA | TGTGCCAGCAGCGTTGTTTCTAGCGCCGGGGAGCTGTTTTTT | CASSVVSSAGELFF
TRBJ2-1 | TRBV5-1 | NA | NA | TGCGCCAGCAGCATGCGGACTGGCCCCTCCAATGAGCAGTTCTTC | CASSMRTGPSNEQFF
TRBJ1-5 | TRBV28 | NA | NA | TGTGCCAGCAGTTCAACCTACAATCAGCCCCAGCATTTT | CASSSTYNQPQHF
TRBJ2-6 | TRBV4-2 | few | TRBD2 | TGTGCCAGCAGCCAAGGGGAGGGGCCATCTGGGGCCAACGTCCTGACTTTC | CASSQGEGPSGANVLTF